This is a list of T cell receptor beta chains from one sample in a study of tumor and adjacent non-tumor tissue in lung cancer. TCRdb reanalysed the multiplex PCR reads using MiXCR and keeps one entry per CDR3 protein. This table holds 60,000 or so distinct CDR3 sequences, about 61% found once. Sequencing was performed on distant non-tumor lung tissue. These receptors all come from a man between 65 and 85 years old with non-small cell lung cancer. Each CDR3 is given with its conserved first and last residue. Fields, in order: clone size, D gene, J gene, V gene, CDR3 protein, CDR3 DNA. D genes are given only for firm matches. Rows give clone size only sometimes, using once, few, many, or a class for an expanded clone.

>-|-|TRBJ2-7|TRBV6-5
CANNTSTDGGYEQYF
TGTGCCAACAATACCTCCACGGACGGTGGCTATGAGCAGTACTTC
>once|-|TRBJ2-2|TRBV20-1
CSTRQNTGELFF
TGCAGTACTAGACAGAACACCGGGGAGCTGTTTTTC
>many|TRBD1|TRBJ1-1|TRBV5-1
CASRGQGPEAFF
TGCGCCAGCAGAGGACAGGGTCCTGAAGCTTTCTTT
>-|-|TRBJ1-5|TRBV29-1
CSVVMGNSNRPLHF
TGCAGCGTTGTCATGGGGAATAGCAATCGGCCCCTGCATTTT
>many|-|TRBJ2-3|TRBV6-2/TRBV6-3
CASSYRSDTQYF
TGTGCCAGCAGTTACAGGTCAGATACGCAGTATTTT
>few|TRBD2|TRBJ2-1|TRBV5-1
CASSPRGGKYNEQFF
TGCGCCAGCAGCCCGCGGGGGGGGAAATACAATGAGCAGTTCTTC
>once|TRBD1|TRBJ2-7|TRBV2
CASSGGQGEQYF
TGTGCCAGCAGTGGGGGACAGGGTGAGCAGTACTTC
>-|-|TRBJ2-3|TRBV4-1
CSSSQTGTDKGTQYF
TGCTCCAGTAGCCAAACCGGGACGGACAAGGGTACGCAGTATTTT
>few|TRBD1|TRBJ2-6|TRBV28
CASSSLGQGSPGANVLTF
TGTGCCAGCAGTTCCCTGGGACAGGGTAGCCCTGGGGCCAACGTCCTGACTTTC
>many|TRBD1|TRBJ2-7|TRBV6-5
CASRRQGPAYEQYF
TGTGCCAGCAGACGACAGGGACCTGCCTACGAGCAGTACTTC
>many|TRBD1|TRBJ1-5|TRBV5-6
CASSSNRGRHNQPQHF
TGTGCCAGCAGCTCTAACAGGGGGCGTCACAATCAGCCCCAGCATTTT
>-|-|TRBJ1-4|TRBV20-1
CSARPTGNWTNEKLFF
TGCAGTGCTAGACCTACGGGGAACTGGACTAATGAAAAACTGTTTTTT
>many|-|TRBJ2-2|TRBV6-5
CASRPDTYTGELFF
TGTGCCAGCAGGCCTGACACTTACACCGGGGAGCTGTTTTTT
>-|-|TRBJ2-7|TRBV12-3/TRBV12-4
CGSGGRESIYEQCF
TGTGGCAGCGGCGGACGGGAGTCAATTTACGAGCAGTGCTTC
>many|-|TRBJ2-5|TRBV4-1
CASSQEGRRRGTQYF
TGCGCCAGCAGCCAAGAGGGGCGACGGAGGGGGACCCAGTACTTC
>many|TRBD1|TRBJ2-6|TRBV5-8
CASSRRDRGYAGANVLTF
TGTGCCAGCAGCCGCCGGGACAGGGGTTATGCTGGGGCCAACGTCCTGACTTTC
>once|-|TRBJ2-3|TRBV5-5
CTSSLGGGTDIQYF
TGTACCAGCAGCTTGGGCGGGGGCACAGATATACAGTATTTT
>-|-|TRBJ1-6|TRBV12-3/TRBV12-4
CASSSGSSVGSPPHF
TGTGCCAGCAGTTCGGGGAGTTCTGTTGGTTCACCCCCCCACTTT
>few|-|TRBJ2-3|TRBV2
CASSFSSSSTDTQYF
TGTGCCAGCAGTTTCTCCTCGTCTAGCACAGATACGCAGTATTTT
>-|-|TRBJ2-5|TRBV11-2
CASSLDGASLQETRYF
TGTGCCAGCAGCTTAGATGGGGCTAGCCTTCAAGAGACCCGATACTTC
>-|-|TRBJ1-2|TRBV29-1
CGVERGSGYGYTF
TGCGGCGTTGAGCGGGGGTCTGGCTATGGATACACCTTC
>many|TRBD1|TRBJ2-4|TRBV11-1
CASSSRTGAKNIQYF
TGTGCCAGCAGCTCCCGGACAGGGGCCAAAAACATTCAGTACTTC
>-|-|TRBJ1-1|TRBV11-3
CASSRSGTYMNTETFF
TGTGCCAGTAGCCGCAGCGGGACATATATGAACACTGAAACTTTCTTT
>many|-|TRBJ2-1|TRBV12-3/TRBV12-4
CASSLLGVRDEQFF
TGTGCCAGCAGTTTATTGGGAGTTCGAGATGAGCAGTTCTTC
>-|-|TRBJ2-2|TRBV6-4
CTSTLNSGLNTGELFF
TGCACCAGCACCTTGAATTCAGGCCTCAACACCGGGGAGCTGTTTTTT
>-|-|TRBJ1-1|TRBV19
CASSIQGSEAFF
TGTGCCAGTAGTATCCAGGGGTCTGAAGCTTTCTTT
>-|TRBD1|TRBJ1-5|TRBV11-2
CASSITGGAEQPRHF
TGTGCCAGCAGCATAACAGGGGGCGCAGAGCAACCCCGGCATTTT
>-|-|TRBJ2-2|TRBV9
CASSVAQGNTGELFF
TGTGCCAGCAGCGTAGCACAGGGGAACACCGGGGAGCTGTTTTTT
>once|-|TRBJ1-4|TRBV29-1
CGVWRAEKLFF
TGCGGCGTCTGGCGGGCTGAAAAACTGTTTTTT
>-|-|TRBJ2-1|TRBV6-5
CASSDGAGYEQFF
TGCGCCAGCAGTGATGGGGCGGGCTATGAGCAGTTCTTC
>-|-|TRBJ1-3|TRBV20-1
CSASLLLGRGNTIYF
TGCAGTGCTAGCCTCCTCCTCGGACGTGGAAACACCATATATTTT
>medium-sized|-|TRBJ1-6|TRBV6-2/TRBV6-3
CASSWSGGSPLHF
TGTGCCAGCAGTTGGAGCGGGGGTTCACCCCTCCACTTT
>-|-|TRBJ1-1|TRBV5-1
CVSSLARAEAIEAFF
TGCGTCAGCAGCTTGGCCAGGGCAGAGGCTATAGAAGCTTTCTTT
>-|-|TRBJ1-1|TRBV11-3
CASSLSGANMNTEAFF
TGTGCCAGCAGCCTCAGCGGGGCAAATATGAACACTGAAGCTTTCTTC
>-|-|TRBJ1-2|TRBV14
CAGSQARGQGSWRGYTF
TGTGCCGGCAGCCAAGCCCGAGGACAAGGTTCTTGGCGTGGCTACACCTTC
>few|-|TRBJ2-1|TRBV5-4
CASSLLRENGAYNEQFF
TGTGCCAGCAGCCTTCTACGGGAGAACGGGGCCTACAATGAGCAGTTCTTC